This T cell receptor beta chain was documented in a study of T cells expressing NK-cell markers. Across the study: Repertoire data for TCR beta were derived from sorted T cells (CD3+CD56+NKG2C+, CD3+CD56+NKG2C- and CD3+CD56-NKG2C+). Broader study findings: In five to seven donors, dominant CD3+CD56+NKG2C+ clonotypes ranked among the top 10 CD8+ clonotypes.

As concerns this clonotype: Its specificity is not known.

Generation of TCR beta cDNA was performed by 5'RACE template switching incorporating UMIs. TCRdb reprocessed the 5' RACE reads and reports one entry per CDR3 protein, with no DNA. The data show more than 120,000 distinct CDR3 sequences, and the top ten clones hold 9.5% to 15%. CDR1 and CDR2 from the germline V gene are SGHAT and FQNNGV. The CDR3 has 16 amino acids. Source material: blood T cells: a sorted CD56 or NKG2C T cell subset, CD4+ or CD8+ T cells, or bulk PBMC T cells (not recorded which). The clonotype comes from a man aged 18 to 29 in good health. V is TRBV11-2 and J is TRBJ2-1; the TCRdb call, TRBD1, lacks DNA for checking. CDR3 loop: CASSLAEGLVYNEQFF.